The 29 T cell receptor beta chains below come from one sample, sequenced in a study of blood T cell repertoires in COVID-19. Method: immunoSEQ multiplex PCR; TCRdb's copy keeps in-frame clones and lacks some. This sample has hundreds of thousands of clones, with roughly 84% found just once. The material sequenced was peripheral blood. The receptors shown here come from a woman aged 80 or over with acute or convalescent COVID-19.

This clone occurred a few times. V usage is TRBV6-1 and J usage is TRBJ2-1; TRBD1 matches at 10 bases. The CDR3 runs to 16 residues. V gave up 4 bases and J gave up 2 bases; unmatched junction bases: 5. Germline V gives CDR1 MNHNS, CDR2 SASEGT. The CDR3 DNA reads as TGTGCCAGCAGTGCATTGACAGGGGGCGCCTACAATGAGCAGTTCTTC. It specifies CASSALTGGAYNEQFF.

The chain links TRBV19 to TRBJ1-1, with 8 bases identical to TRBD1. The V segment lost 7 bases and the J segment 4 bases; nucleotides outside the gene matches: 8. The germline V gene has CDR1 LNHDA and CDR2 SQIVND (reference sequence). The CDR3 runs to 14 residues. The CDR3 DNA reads TGTGCCAGTATCCGACAGGGGTTGGGCACTGAAGCTTTCTTT. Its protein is CASIRQGLGTEAFF.

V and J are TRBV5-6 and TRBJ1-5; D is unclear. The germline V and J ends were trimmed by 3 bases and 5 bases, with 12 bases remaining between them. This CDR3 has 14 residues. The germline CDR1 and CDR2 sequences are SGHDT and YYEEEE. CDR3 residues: CASSSTYRDQPQHF. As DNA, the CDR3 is TGTGCCAGCAGCTCTACATACCGGGATCAGCCCCAGCATTTT.

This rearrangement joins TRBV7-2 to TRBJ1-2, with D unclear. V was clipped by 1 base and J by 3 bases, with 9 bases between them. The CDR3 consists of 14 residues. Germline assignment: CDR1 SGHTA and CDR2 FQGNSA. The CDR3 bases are TGTGCCAGCAGCTTAGGAGTCCAGGACTATGGCTACACCTTC. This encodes CASSLGVQDYGYTF.

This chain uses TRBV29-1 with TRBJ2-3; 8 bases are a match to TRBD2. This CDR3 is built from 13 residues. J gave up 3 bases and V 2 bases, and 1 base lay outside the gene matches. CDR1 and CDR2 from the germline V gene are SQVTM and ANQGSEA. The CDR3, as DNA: TGCAGCGTTGAACGGGGGGGGACAGATACGCAGTATTTT. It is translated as CSVERGGTDTQYF.

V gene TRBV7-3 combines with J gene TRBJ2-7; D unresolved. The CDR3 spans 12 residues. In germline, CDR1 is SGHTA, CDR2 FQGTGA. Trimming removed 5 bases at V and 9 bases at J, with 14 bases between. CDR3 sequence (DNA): TGTGCCAGCAGCCCGGTCAAAGGCGGGCAGTACTTC. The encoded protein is CASSPVKGGQYF. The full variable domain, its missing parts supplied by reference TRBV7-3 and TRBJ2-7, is GAGVSQTPSNKVTEKGKYVELRCDPISGHTALYWYRQSLGQGPEFLIYFQGTGAADDSGLPNDRFFAVRPEGSVSTLKIQRTERGDSAVYLCASSPVKGGQYFGPGTRLTVT.

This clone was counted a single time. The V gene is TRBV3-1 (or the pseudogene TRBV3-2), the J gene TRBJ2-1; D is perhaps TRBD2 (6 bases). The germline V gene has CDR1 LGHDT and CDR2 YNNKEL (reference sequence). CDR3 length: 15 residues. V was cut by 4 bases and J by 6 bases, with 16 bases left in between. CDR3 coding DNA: TGTGCCAGCAGCCCCTCCGAGACGCGGGGCAATGAGCAGTTCTTC. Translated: CASSPSETRGNEQFF.

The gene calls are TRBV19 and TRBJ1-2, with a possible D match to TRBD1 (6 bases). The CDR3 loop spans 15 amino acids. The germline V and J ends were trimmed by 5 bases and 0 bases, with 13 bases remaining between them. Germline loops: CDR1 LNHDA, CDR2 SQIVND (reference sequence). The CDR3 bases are TGTGCCAGTAGTCCGGACAGCTACGCTAACTATGGCTACACCTTC. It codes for CASSPDSYANYGYTF.

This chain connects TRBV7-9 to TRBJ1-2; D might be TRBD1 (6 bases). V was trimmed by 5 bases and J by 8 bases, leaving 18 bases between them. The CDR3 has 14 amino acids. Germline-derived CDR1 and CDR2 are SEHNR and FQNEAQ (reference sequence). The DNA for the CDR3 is TGTGCCAGCAGCATCGACCTCCAGGGGAGCGGCTACACCTTC. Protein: CASSIDLQGSGYTF.

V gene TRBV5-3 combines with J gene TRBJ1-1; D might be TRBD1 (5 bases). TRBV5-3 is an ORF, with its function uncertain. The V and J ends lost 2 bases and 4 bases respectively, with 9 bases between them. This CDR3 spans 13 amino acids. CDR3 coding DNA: TGTGCCAGAAGCTTTTGGGGCGTCACTGAAGCTTTCTTT. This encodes CARSFWGVTEAFF.

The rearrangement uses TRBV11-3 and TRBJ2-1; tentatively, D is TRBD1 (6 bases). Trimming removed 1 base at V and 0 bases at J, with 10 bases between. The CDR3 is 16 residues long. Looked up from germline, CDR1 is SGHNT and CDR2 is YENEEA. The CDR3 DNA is TGTGCCAGCAGCTTAGTAGGACAGATCTCCTACAATGAGCAGTTCTTC. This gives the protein CASSLVGQISYNEQFF. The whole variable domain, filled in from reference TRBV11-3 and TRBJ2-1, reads EAGVVQSPRYKIIEKKQPVAFWCNPISGHNTLYWYLQNLGQGPELLIRYENEEAVDDSQLPKDRFSAERLKGVDSTLKIQPAELGDSAVYLCASSLVGQISYNEQFFGPGTRLTVL.

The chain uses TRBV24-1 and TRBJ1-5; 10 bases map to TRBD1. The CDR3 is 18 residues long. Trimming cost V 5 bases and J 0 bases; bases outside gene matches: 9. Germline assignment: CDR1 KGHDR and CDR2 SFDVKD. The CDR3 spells CATSAPGGTGDSNQPQHF. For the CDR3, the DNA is TGTGCCACCAGTGCCCCAGGCGGGACAGGGGATAGCAATCAGCCCCAGCATTTT.

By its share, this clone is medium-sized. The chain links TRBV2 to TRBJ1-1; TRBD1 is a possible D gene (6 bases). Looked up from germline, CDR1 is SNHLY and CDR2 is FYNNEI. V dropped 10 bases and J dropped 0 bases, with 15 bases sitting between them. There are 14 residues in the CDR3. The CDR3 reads CATTRGGLNTEAFF. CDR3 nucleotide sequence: TGTGCCACCACCCGGGGGGGCCTGAACACTGAAGCTTTCTTT.

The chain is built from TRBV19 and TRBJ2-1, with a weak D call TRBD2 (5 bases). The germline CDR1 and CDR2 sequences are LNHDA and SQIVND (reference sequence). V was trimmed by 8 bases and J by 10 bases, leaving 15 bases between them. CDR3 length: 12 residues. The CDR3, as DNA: TGTGCCAGTCGGGGTTCCCTCGCGGAGCAGTTCTTC. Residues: CASRGSLAEQFF.

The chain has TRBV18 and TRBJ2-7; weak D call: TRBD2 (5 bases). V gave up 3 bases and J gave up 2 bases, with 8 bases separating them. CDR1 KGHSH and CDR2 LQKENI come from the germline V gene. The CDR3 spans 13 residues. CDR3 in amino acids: CASSPGAPYEQYF. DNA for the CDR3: TGTGCCAGCTCACCGGGAGCCCCCTACGAGCAGTACTTC.

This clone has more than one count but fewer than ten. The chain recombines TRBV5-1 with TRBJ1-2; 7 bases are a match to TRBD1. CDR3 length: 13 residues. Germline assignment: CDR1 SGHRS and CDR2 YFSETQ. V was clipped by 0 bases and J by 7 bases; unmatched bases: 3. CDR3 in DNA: TGCGCCAGCAGCTTGGATAGGGGGCCTGGCTACACCTTC. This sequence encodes CASSLDRGPGYTF. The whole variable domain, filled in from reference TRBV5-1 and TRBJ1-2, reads KAGVTQTPRYLIKTRGQQVTLSCSPISGHRSVSWYQQTPGQGLQFLFEYFSETQRNKGNFPGRFSGRQFSNSRSEMNVSTLELGDSALYLCASSLDRGPGYTFGSGTRLTVV.

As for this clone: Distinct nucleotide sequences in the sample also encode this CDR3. The CDR3 coding sequence is TGTGCCAGCAGTTACAGGGGAAATCAGCCCCAGCATTTT. Protein: CASSYRGNQPQHF. The rearrangement links TRBV27 to TRBJ1-5, with TRBD1 matching 7 bases. Germline-derived CDR1 and CDR2 are MNHEY and SMNVEV (reference sequence). V trimming: 4 bases; J trimming: 4 bases; junction bases outside the gene matches: 1. CDR3 length equals 13 residues.

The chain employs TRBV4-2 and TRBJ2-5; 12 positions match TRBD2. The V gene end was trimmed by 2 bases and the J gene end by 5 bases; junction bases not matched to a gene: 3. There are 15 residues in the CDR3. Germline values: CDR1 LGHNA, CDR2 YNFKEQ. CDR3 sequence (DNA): TGTGCCAGCAGCCAATCTAGCGGGGGGGTGGAGACCCAGTACTTC. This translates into CASSQSSGGVETQYF.

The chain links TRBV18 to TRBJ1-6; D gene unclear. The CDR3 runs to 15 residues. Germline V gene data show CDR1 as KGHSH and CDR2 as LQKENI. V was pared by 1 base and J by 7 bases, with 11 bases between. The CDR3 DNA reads TGTGCCAGCTCACCACGAACTACCATCAATTCACCCCTCCACTTT. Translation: CASSPRTTINSPLHF.

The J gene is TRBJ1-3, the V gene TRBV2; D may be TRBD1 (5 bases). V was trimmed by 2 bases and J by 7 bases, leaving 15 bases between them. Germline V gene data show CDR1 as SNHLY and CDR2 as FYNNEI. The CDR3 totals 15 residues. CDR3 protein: CASSEQGPLWNTIYF. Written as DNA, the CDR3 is TGTGCCAGCAGTGAACAGGGTCCCCTCTGGAACACCATATATTTT.

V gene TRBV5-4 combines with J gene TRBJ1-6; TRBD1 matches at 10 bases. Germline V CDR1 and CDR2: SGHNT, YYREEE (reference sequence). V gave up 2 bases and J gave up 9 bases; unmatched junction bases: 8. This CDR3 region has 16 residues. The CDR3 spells CASSFPGTGEGSPLHF. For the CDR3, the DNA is TGTGCCAGCAGCTTTCCCGGGACAGGGGAAGGTTCACCCCTCCACTTT.

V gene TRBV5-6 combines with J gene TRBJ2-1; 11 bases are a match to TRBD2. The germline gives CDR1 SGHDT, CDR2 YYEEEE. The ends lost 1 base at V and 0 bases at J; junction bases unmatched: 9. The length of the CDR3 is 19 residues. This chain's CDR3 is CASSLYLAGGFISYNEQFF. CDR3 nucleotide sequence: TGTGCCAGCAGCTTGTACCTAGCGGGGGGTTTTATCTCCTACAATGAGCAGTTCTTC.

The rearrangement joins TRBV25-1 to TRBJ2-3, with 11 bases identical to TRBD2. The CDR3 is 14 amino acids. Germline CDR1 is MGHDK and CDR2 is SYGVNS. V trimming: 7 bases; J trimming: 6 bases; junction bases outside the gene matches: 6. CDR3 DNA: TGTGCCAGCACCCTAGCGGGGGGCCGGGATACGCAGTATTTT. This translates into CASTLAGGRDTQYF. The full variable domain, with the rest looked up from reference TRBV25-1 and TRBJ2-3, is EADIYQTPRYLVIGTGKKITLECSQTMGHDKMYWYQQDPGMELHLIHYSYGVNSTEKGDLSSESTVSRIRTEHFPLTLESARPSHTSQYLCASTLAGGRDTQYFGPGTRLTVL.

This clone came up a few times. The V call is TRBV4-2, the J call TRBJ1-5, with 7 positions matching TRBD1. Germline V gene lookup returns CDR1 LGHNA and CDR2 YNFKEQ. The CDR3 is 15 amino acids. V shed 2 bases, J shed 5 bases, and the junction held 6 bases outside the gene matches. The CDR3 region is CASSQPGQPDQPQHF. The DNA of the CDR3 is TGTGCCAGCAGCCAACCGGGACAGCCTGATCAGCCCCAGCATTTT.

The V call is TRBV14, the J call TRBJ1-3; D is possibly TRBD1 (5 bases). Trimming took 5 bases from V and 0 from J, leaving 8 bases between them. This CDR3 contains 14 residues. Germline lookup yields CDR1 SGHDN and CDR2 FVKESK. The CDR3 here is CASSAGPSGNTIYF. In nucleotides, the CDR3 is TGTGCCAGCAGCGCGGGGCCCTCTGGAAACACCATATATTTT.

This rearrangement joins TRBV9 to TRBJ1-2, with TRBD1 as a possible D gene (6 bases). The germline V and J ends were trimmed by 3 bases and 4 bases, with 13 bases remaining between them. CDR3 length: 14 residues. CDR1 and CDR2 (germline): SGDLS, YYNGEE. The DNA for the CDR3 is TGTGCCAGCAGCGCCTCGGTAGGGGGCTATGGCTACACCTTC. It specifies CASSASVGGYGYTF.

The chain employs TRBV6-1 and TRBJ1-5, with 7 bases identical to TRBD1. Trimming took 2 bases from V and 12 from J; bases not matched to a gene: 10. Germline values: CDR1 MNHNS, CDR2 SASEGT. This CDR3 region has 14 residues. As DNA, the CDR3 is TGTGCCAGCAGTGAAAACGTGGGACAGAGCCGCCAGCATTTT. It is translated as CASSENVGQSRQHF.

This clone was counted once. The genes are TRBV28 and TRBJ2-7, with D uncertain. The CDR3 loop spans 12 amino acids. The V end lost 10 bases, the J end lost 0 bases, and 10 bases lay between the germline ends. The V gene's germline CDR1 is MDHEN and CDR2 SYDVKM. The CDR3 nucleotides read TGTGCCACTATGAGGAGCTCCTACGAGCAGTACTTC. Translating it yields CATMRSSYEQYF.

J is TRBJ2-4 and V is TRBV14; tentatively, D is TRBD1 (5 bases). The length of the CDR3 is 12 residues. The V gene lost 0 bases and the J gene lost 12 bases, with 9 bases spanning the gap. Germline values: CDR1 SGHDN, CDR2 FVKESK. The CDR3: CASSQDRVRQYF. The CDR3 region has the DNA TGTGCCAGCAGCCAAGACAGGGTCCGTCAGTACTTC.